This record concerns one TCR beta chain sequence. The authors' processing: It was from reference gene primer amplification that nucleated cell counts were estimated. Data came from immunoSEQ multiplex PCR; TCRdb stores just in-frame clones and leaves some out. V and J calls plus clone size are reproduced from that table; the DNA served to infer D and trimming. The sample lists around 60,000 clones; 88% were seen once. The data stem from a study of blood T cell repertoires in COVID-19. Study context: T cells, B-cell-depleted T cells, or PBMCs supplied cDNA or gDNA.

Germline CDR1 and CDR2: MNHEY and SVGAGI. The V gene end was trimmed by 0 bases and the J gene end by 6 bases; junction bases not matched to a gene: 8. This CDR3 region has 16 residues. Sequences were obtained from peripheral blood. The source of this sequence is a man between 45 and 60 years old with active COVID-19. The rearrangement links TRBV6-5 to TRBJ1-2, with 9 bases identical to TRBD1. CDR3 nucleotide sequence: TGTGCCAGCAGTTACTCGCACAGGGGGCGCTTAGATGGCTACACCTTC. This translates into CASSYSHRGRLDGYTF.